These T cell receptor beta chains were read from a single sample in a study of human T cells and chemical hapten exposure. One entry per CDR3 protein, called by TCRdb with MiXCR from the RACE reads. The sample yields 75,000 to 90,000 distinct CDR3 sequences, about 10% seen once. Material: whole blood, obtained in connection with sensitization to the hapten diphenylcyclopropenone (DPC). Every receptor here comes from a woman aged 60-75 years with alopecia areata. Some clones in this sample may be carry-over from other donors' samples. Both conserved end residues are part of each CDR3. D genes are given only for firm matches. Clone sizes are given selectively: once, few, many, or a class where the clone is expanded.

clone_size	v_call	j_call	d_call	cdr3_nt	cdr3_aa
few	TRBV3-1	TRBJ1-3	-	TGTGCCAGCAGCCAAGGAAGGGGCGGCGCGGGAAACACCATATATTTT	CASSQGRGGAGNTIYF
-	TRBV7-2	TRBJ1-5	-	TGTGCCAGCAGCCCTTGGCAGGGCTTGAGCAATCAGCCCCAGCATTTT	CASSPWQGLSNQPQHF
-	TRBV11-2	TRBJ2-1	-	TGTGCCAGCAGCTTAGCAGACTACAATGAGCAGTTCTTC	CASSLADYNEQFF
few	TRBV5-1	TRBJ1-3	TRBD1	TGCGCCAGCAGTTTCGGGGACAGCGCCGGCGGCACCATATATTTT	CASSFGDSAGGTIYF
few	TRBV5-1	TRBJ2-1	-	TGCGCCAGCAGCCCATTACAGGGCAATGAGCAGTTCTTC	CASSPLQGNEQFF
few	TRBV20-1	TRBJ1-5	-	TGCAGTGCTAGACGCCCTAATAGCAATCAGCCCCAGCATTTT	CSARRPNSNQPQHF
-	TRBV3-1	TRBJ2-3	TRBD1	TGTGCCAGCAGCCAAGAGGGAAGGACAGGTACGCAGTATTTT	CASSQEGRTGTQYF
many	TRBV11-2	TRBJ2-5	TRBD2	TGTGCCAGCAGCTTTCCGTCTAGCGGTCAAGAGACCCAGTACTTC	CASSFPSSGQETQYF
-	TRBV10-3	TRBJ2-2	TRBD1	TGTGCCACGTCCGGGACAGAGAACACCGGGGAGCTGTTTTTT	CATSGTENTGELFF
-	TRBV7-6	TRBJ2-2	-	TGTGCCAGCAGTCCAGGGCCCACCGGGGAGCTGTTTTTT	CASSPGPTGELFF
many	TRBV7-2	TRBJ2-2	-	TGTGCCAGCAGCCCCAGCCGGGACACGGTCGGGGAGCTGTTTTTT	CASSPSRDTVGELFF
many	TRBV7-6	TRBJ2-2	TRBD1	TGTGCCAGCAGCTTAGAGGGGGCGCAGGGCACCGGGGAGCTGTTTTTT	CASSLEGAQGTGELFF
-	TRBV11-2	TRBJ1-1	-	TGTGCCAGCAGCTTAGAGAGGGAAGGATTTATCTTT	CASSLEREGFIF
-	TRBV20-1	TRBJ2-3	TRBD2	TGCAGTGCTGAGCGCAGCGGGGGGGCTACAGATACGCAGTATTTT	CSAERSGGATDTQYF
few	TRBV20-1	TRBJ2-3	-	TGCAGTGCCCTCCGGGACCAAGATACGCAGTATTTT	CSALRDQDTQYF
many	TRBV5-1	TRBJ1-1	-	TGCGCCAGCACTCCGATGGGGCGGGAGGAAGCTTTCTTT	CASTPMGREEAFF
few	TRBV9	TRBJ2-3	TRBD2	TGTGCCAGCAGCGGGGGACTAGCGGGGACAGATACGCAGTATTTT	CASSGGLAGTDTQYF
few	TRBV6-1	TRBJ1-1	TRBD1	TGTGCCAGCAGAGGGACAGGGGGGAGACGGGGCACTGAAGCTTTCTTT	CASRGTGGRRGTEAFF
many	TRBV10-3	TRBJ2-3	TRBD1	TGTGCCATCAGTGGACAGGGGGTTGTAGATACGCAGTATTTT	CAISGQGVVDTQYF
few	TRBV7-2	TRBJ2-1	-	TGTGCCAGCAGCTTACGCCAGGTTCGTTCGGATGAGCAGTTCTTC	CASSLRQVRSDEQFF
few	TRBV6-5	TRBJ1-1	TRBD1	TGTGCCAGCAGGGACAGGTTCACTGAAGCTTTCTTT	CASRDRFTEAFF
-	TRBV7-9	TRBJ2-7	-	TGTGCCAGCAGCTTAGCGCGTCCACGAAGCGAGCAGTACTTC	CASSLARPRSEQYF
-	TRBV6-1	TRBJ1-3	TRBD1	TGTGCCAGCAGTGTCGACAGGGGGACTTCTGGAAACACCATATATTTT	CASSVDRGTSGNTIYF
few	TRBV5-4	TRBJ1-2	-	TGTGCCAGCAGCACAGGATACTATGGCTACACCTTC	CASSTGYYGYTF
few	TRBV11-2	TRBJ1-5	-	TGTGCCAGCAGCTTAGTGGCGACAGGTAGCAATCAGCCCCAGCATTTT	CASSLVATGSNQPQHF
-	TRBV20-1	TRBJ1-1	-	TGCAGTGCTAGAGATTATCGGGTCGGGGACACTGAAGCTTTCTTT	CSARDYRVGDTEAFF
many	TRBV27	TRBJ2-5	-	TGTGCCAGCATGAGAGCGAGGGGCATACGCGAGACCCAGTACTTC	CASMRARGIRETQYF
many	TRBV7-9	TRBJ2-1	TRBD2	TGTGCCAGCAGCCCCCGACTAGCGGGTGAGCAGTTCTTC	CASSPRLAGEQFF
-	TRBV25-1	TRBJ1-2	-	TGTGCCAGCAGTGGGGGTATCCATGGCTACACCTTC	CASSGGIHGYTF
-	TRBV12-3/TRBV12-4	TRBJ2-6	-	TGTGCCAGCAGTTCTTTGGTAGGGCAGACCCACTCTGGGGCCAACGTCCTGACTTTC	CASSSLVGQTHSGANVLTF
-	TRBV19	TRBJ2-3	-	TGTGCCAGTAGTTTCCCGGGACTTCCTAGCACAGATACGCAGTATTTT	CASSFPGLPSTDTQYF
many	TRBV2	TRBJ1-1	-	TGTGCCAGCAGTGAGGTTTCAAGGGACACTGAAGCTTTCTTT	CASSEVSRDTEAFF
many	TRBV20-1	TRBJ1-1	-	TGCAGTGCTAGAGATTCCGGAACAGGGAGAACTGAAGCTTTCTTT	CSARDSGTGRTEAFF
few	TRBV10-1	TRBJ2-7	-	TGCGCCAGCAGTGCCGGGCCCTGGTACGAGCAGTACTTC	CASSAGPWYEQYF
-	TRBV2	TRBJ1-3	-	TGTGCCAGCAGCTACAGGGCTGGAAACACCATATATTTT	CASSYRAGNTIYF
many	TRBV7-9	TRBJ1-4	-	TGTGCCAGCGAAGGAAGTACCGGGGAAAAACTGTTTTTT	CASEGSTGEKLFF
-	TRBV5-5	TRBJ1-6	TRBD1	TGTGCCAGCAGCTCCCTGGTGGGACAGCTTGATAATTCACCCCTCCACTTT	CASSSLVGQLDNSPLHF
many	TRBV6-2/TRBV6-3	TRBJ2-1	TRBD2	TGTGCCAGCAGTTACCGCGGGGGGGATGAGCAGTTCTTC	CASSYRGGDEQFF
-	TRBV4-2	TRBJ2-7	-	TGTGCCAGCAGCCAAGACGGACCCTACGAGCAGTACTTC	CASSQDGPYEQYF
few	TRBV7-9	TRBJ2-5	TRBD2	TGTGCCAGCAGCCCCGGACTAGCGGCCCCCATAGAGACCCAGTACTTC	CASSPGLAAPIETQYF
many	TRBV29-1	TRBJ2-5	TRBD2	TGCAGCGTCGGGACTAGCGGGGGCCAAGAGACCCAGTACTTC	CSVGTSGGQETQYF
many	TRBV29-1	TRBJ2-3	TRBD2	TGCAGCGTCAAGACTAGCGGGGGTACAGATACGCAGTATTTT	CSVKTSGGTDTQYF
few	TRBV6-5	TRBJ2-1	TRBD2	TGTGCCAGCAGTTACAGGTGGACTAGCGGGGGGGTATTTGAGCAGTTCTTC	CASSYRWTSGGVFEQFF
few	TRBV7-3	TRBJ2-3	-	TGTGCCAGCAGCTTAACTGCTCCGGGGGGCGGCACAGATACGCAGTATTTT	CASSLTAPGGGTDTQYF
many	TRBV18	TRBJ1-2	TRBD1	TGTGCCAGCTCACCAGGCAGGGGGCGGATGAACTATGGCTACACCTTC	CASSPGRGRMNYGYTF
many	TRBV10-3	TRBJ2-3	TRBD1	TGTGCCATCACTACTTCAGGGACAGGGGGAGATACGCAGTATTTT	CAITTSGTGGDTQYF
many	TRBV7-6	TRBJ2-3	TRBD2	TGTGCCAGCAGCTGGACTAGCCCAGATACGCAGTATTTT	CASSWTSPDTQYF
many	TRBV5-6	TRBJ1-1	-	TGTGCCAGCAGCTTGGGGACATACACTGAAGCTTTCTTT	CASSLGTYTEAFF
few	TRBV3-1	TRBJ1-5	-	TGTGCCAGCAGCCAAGTTTTTCAGCCCCAGCATTTT	CASSQVFQPQHF
-	TRBV11-2	TRBJ1-2	-	TGTGCCAGCAGCTTAGATGGACCCGTTAACTATGGCTACACCTTC	CASSLDGPVNYGYTF
many	TRBV3-1	TRBJ1-5	-	TGTGCCAGCAGCCAAGAAGGTCAGCCCCAGCATTTT	CASSQEGQPQHF
few	TRBV6-6	TRBJ1-4	-	TGTGCCAGCAGGCTAGAAAAACTGTTTTTT	CASRLEKLFF